Included here is one T cell receptor beta chain sequence, with context. The target of this receptor is not known. Base qualities are missing; no much larger clone stands one base away. The CDR3 runs 14 residues from the cysteine to the phenylalanine. The DNA shown is the 42-base CDR3, in frame from base 1. V loses 3 bases of germline sequence and J loses 1 base, and the interval between the two ends is 7 bases. Looking up the germline V gene yields CDR1 MDHEN and CDR2 SYDVKM. The sample is drawn from a study of blood T cell repertoires in COVID-19 (TCRdb year 2020). Turning to the overall study: Samples covering the acute and convalescent phases of COVID-19 were provided by collaborators in the United States, Italy and Spain. The repertoires were made available in a free public database intended to serve as a resource for research on the immune response to SARS-CoV-2. Where available, HLA class I and class II types were taken from metadata supplied by the sample provider and were not determined by assay-based typing. Subjects who had been exposed to COVID-19, were actively infected with it, or had recovered from it provided the deeply sampled blood TCRbeta repertoires that made up the dataset. The prospective study material was composed of cDNA or gDNA derived from T cells, B-cell-depleted T cells, or PBMCs. The sample metadata nearly always contained a de-identified subject ID, COVID-19 status, age in years and sex. Samples were obtained from the ongoing ImmuneRACE study (first 160 participants) and from about 1,300 subjects provided by 6 global collaborators. Summary of the overall study and its limitations: The quantity of clinical and demographic metadata differed by source and by participant and was supplied without curation.

In the prospective study, participants were roughly 18 to 89 years old, resided in about 25 geographic areas of the United States, and were enrolled through a virtual design. In the prospective study, cohorts were assigned on the basis of participant-reported clinical history obtained from a screening survey and a study questionnaire. In the prospective study, whole blood, serum and a nasopharyngeal or oropharyngeal swab were collected from each participant by mobile phlebotomists. Over an approximately two-month period, participants in the prospective study had the option of providing additional blood draws and questionnaires. Before DNA extraction, blood samples from the prospective study were shipped at room temperature or frozen. TCRbeta CDR3 regions were amplified from genomic DNA by means of the immunoSEQ Assay, a bias-controlled multiplex PCR. Turning to the authors' computational methods: Within the assay, amplification of reference gene primers was used to estimate how many nucleated cells each sample contained. To quantify the absolute abundance of each unique TCRbeta CDR3 rearrangement, sequence reads were collapsed and filtered. For each sample, productive Simpson clonality was calculated as the square root of Simpson's diversity index over productive rearrangements. The table comes from immuneACCESS by way of TCRdb, which keeps in-frame sequences with V and J called. Part of the clones is missing from these tables; in studies checked, under half for an unresolved V gene and the rest for unknown reasons. The V and J calls and clone size are taken from that table; D and trimming were inferred from the DNA. Counted in this sample were about 280,000 clones; around 90% of them appeared once. 1.5% to 2% of the sample is taken by the ten largest.

The chain is encoded by TRBV28 joined to TRBJ1-5; the D gene is possibly TRBD1, with 5 bases matching. Specimen: PBMCs or T cells enriched from blood (not recorded which). This clonotype was sampled from a woman aged 18-29 years with acute COVID-19. The CDR3 protein: CASSFHRSNQPQHF. The DNA reads as follows: TGTGCCAGCAGTTTCCACAGGAGCAATCAGCCCCAGCATTTT.